The rows below give T cell receptor beta chains drawn from one sample of a study of shared clonotypes between healthy human individuals. This table comes from immunoSEQ multiplex PCR, and its TCRdb copy is limited to in-frame clones, with some not included. Of some 2.1 million clones in the sample, less than 95% were seen once. Material: naive CD8+ T cells sorted from blood. These receptors all stem from a man aged 18 to 35 in good health. CDR3s include the opening cysteine and the closing phenylalanine or tryptophan. The order of the fields is J gene, V gene, clone size, D gene, CDR3 length, CDR3 DNA, CDR3 protein. The D gene is left open where the match is weak. Not all rows give a size; the values are once, few, many and, for expanded clones, a class.

j_call: TRBJ2-3; v_call: TRBV7-9; clone_size: -; d_call: -; cdr3_length: 13; cdr3_nt: TGTGCCAGCAGGCCCCTCACCACAGATACGCAGTATTTT; cdr3_aa: CASRPLTTDTQYF
j_call: TRBJ1-6; v_call: TRBV6-1; clone_size: once; d_call: -; cdr3_length: 15; cdr3_nt: TGTGCCAGCAGTGAAACGGGGGCACGTAATTCACCCCTCCACTTT; cdr3_aa: CASSETGARNSPLHF
j_call: TRBJ2-2; v_call: TRBV19; clone_size: -; d_call: -; cdr3_length: 15; cdr3_nt: TGTGCCAGTAGTCCGACATCGGCGAACACCGGGGAGCTGTTTTTT; cdr3_aa: CASSPTSANTGELFF
j_call: TRBJ2-2; v_call: TRBV4-3; clone_size: -; d_call: -; cdr3_length: 15; cdr3_nt: TGCGCCAGCAGCCAAGTGGATGGGGTAGGCGGGGAGCTGTTTTTT; cdr3_aa: CASSQVDGVGGELFF
j_call: TRBJ2-5; v_call: TRBV2; clone_size: -; d_call: -; cdr3_length: 14; cdr3_nt: TGTGCCAGCCCTCCTTTTAGGGCCCAAGAGACCCAGTACTTC; cdr3_aa: CASPPFRAQETQYF
j_call: TRBJ1-1; v_call: TRBV27; clone_size: -; d_call: -; cdr3_length: 14; cdr3_nt: TGTGCCAGCAGTACCCAGGCTTTACGCACTGAAGCTTTCTTT; cdr3_aa: CASSTQALRTEAFF
j_call: TRBJ1-1; v_call: TRBV28; clone_size: once; d_call: -; cdr3_length: 14; cdr3_nt: TGTGCCAGCAGTTCCAGGGTGGCGGACACTGAAGCTTTCTTT; cdr3_aa: CASSSRVADTEAFF
j_call: TRBJ2-3; v_call: TRBV5-1; clone_size: -; d_call: TRBD2; cdr3_length: 17; cdr3_nt: TGCGCCAGCAGCTTCGCAGGACTAGCGGTTAGCACAGATACGCAGTATTTT; cdr3_aa: CASSFAGLAVSTDTQYF
j_call: TRBJ2-7; v_call: TRBV13; clone_size: -; d_call: TRBD2; cdr3_length: 16; cdr3_nt: TGTGCCAGCAGCCCCTACGGGACTAGCGGCACCTACGAGCAGTACTTC; cdr3_aa: CASSPYGTSGTYEQYF
j_call: TRBJ1-1; v_call: TRBV13; clone_size: -; d_call: -; cdr3_length: 14; cdr3_nt: TGTGCCAGCAGCTCGCGAGGAGGACAGTTTGAAGCTTTCTTT; cdr3_aa: CASSSRGGQFEAFF
j_call: TRBJ2-7; v_call: TRBV7-6; clone_size: -; d_call: -; cdr3_length: 14; cdr3_nt: TGTGCCAGCAGCCAAATTGGACAGTGGGACGAGCAGTACTTC; cdr3_aa: CASSQIGQWDEQYF
j_call: TRBJ2-3; v_call: TRBV5-1; clone_size: -; d_call: TRBD1; cdr3_length: 15; cdr3_nt: TGCGCCAGCACCTACGGGACAGATAACACAGATACGCAGTATTTT; cdr3_aa: CASTYGTDNTDTQYF
j_call: TRBJ2-7; v_call: TRBV29-1; clone_size: -; d_call: TRBD1; cdr3_length: 18; cdr3_nt: TGCAGCGTTGAAGTAGGTTCCCGGGGGACAGGGCTGTTCTACGAGCAGTACTTC; cdr3_aa: CSVEVGSRGTGLFYEQYF
j_call: TRBJ2-3; v_call: TRBV7-8; clone_size: -; d_call: -; cdr3_length: 13; cdr3_nt: TGTGCCAGCAGAGAGCCTAGCACAGATACGCAGTATTTT; cdr3_aa: CASREPSTDTQYF
j_call: TRBJ1-2; v_call: TRBV27; clone_size: -; d_call: TRBD1; cdr3_length: 15; cdr3_nt: TGTGCCAGCAGTTTGGGACAGGTCTCTAACTATGGCTACACCTTC; cdr3_aa: CASSLGQVSNYGYTF
j_call: TRBJ2-7; v_call: TRBV27; clone_size: -; d_call: -; cdr3_length: 15; cdr3_nt: TGTGCCAGCAGTTACGGTAGCTATAGCTCCTACGAGCAGTACTTC; cdr3_aa: CASSYGSYSSYEQYF
j_call: TRBJ2-7; v_call: TRBV4-3; clone_size: -; d_call: -; cdr3_length: 16; cdr3_nt: TGCGCCAGCAGCCAATACCGGACGGATCCAACCTACGAGCAGTACTTC; cdr3_aa: CASSQYRTDPTYEQYF
j_call: TRBJ1-2; v_call: TRBV25-1; clone_size: -; d_call: TRBD1; cdr3_length: 17; cdr3_nt: TGTGCCAGCAGTGAATCTCCCGAAGCAGGGGGGATCTATGGCTACACCTTC; cdr3_aa: CASSESPEAGGIYGYTF
j_call: TRBJ2-3; v_call: TRBV2; clone_size: few; d_call: TRBD2; cdr3_length: 15; cdr3_nt: TGTGCCAGCAGGGGACTAGCGGGGGGCACAGATACGCAGTATTTT; cdr3_aa: CASRGLAGGTDTQYF
j_call: TRBJ2-2; v_call: TRBV4-1; clone_size: -; d_call: -; cdr3_length: 11; cdr3_nt: TGCGCCAGCAGCCTAACCGGGGAGCTGTTTTTT; cdr3_aa: CASSLTGELFF
j_call: TRBJ1-2; v_call: TRBV2; clone_size: -; d_call: -; cdr3_length: 13; cdr3_nt: TGTGCCAGTTCCCTCGGGGGAGGGTATGGCTACACCTTC; cdr3_aa: CASSLGGGYGYTF
j_call: TRBJ1-1; v_call: TRBV4-3; clone_size: -; d_call: -; cdr3_length: 15; cdr3_nt: TGCGCCAGCAGCCAACTCCTGGGAGGGAACACTGAAGCTTTCTTT; cdr3_aa: CASSQLLGGNTEAFF
j_call: TRBJ2-7; v_call: TRBV9; clone_size: once; d_call: TRBD1; cdr3_length: 15; cdr3_nt: TGTGCCAGCAGCGTAGGGGCGGGGACAGGGCGCGAGCAGTACTTC; cdr3_aa: CASSVGAGTGREQYF
j_call: TRBJ2-1; v_call: TRBV9; clone_size: -; d_call: TRBD2; cdr3_length: 15; cdr3_nt: TGTGCCAGCAGCGTAGTAGATGTGGCGGGAGATGAGCAGTTCTTC; cdr3_aa: CASSVVDVAGDEQFF
j_call: TRBJ2-2; v_call: TRBV4-1; clone_size: once; d_call: TRBD2; cdr3_length: 16; cdr3_nt: TGCGCCAGCAGCCAAGGGCGGGAGGGCCCAGTCGGGGAGCTGTTTTTT; cdr3_aa: CASSQGREGPVGELFF
j_call: TRBJ2-7; v_call: TRBV19; clone_size: -; d_call: TRBD2; cdr3_length: 14; cdr3_nt: TGTGCCAGTAGTTCGGGACTAGGTGGCTACGAGCAGTACTTC; cdr3_aa: CASSSGLGGYEQYF
j_call: TRBJ1-1; v_call: TRBV5-8; clone_size: once; d_call: -; cdr3_length: 14; cdr3_nt: TGTGCCAGCAGGTCCCCGTGGGGATCCACTGAAGCTTTCTTT; cdr3_aa: CASRSPWGSTEAFF
j_call: TRBJ2-7; v_call: TRBV4-3; clone_size: -; d_call: -; cdr3_length: 15; cdr3_nt: TGCGCCAGCAGCCAAGACAGGACTTCGGGGTACGAGCAGTACTTC; cdr3_aa: CASSQDRTSGYEQYF
j_call: TRBJ2-7; v_call: TRBV5-4; clone_size: -; d_call: TRBD1; cdr3_length: 14; cdr3_nt: TGTGCCAGCAGCTCCGGCGACAGGGACTACGAGCAGTACTTC; cdr3_aa: CASSSGDRDYEQYF
j_call: TRBJ1-2; v_call: TRBV29-1; clone_size: -; d_call: -; cdr3_length: 15; cdr3_nt: TGCAGCGTTGAAGACCTATACCGGGAACCCTATGGCTACACCTTC; cdr3_aa: CSVEDLYREPYGYTF
j_call: TRBJ2-3; v_call: TRBV19; clone_size: -; d_call: -; cdr3_length: 12; cdr3_nt: TGTGCCAGTAGTCCTGGGCCAGATACGCAGTATTTT; cdr3_aa: CASSPGPDTQYF
j_call: TRBJ2-5; v_call: TRBV27; clone_size: -; d_call: -; cdr3_length: 15; cdr3_nt: TGTGCCAGCAGGCCTCAGTGGGGGGCCCAAGAGACCCAGTACTTC; cdr3_aa: CASRPQWGAQETQYF
j_call: TRBJ2-7; v_call: TRBV15; clone_size: -; d_call: -; cdr3_length: 12; cdr3_nt: TGTGCCACCAGCAGAGACAAGCGATCGCAGTACTTC; cdr3_aa: CATSRDKRSQYF
j_call: TRBJ1-2; v_call: TRBV25-1; clone_size: -; d_call: TRBD1; cdr3_length: 11; cdr3_nt: TGTGCCAGTTTACAGGGGGTCTTCTACACCTTC; cdr3_aa: CASLQGVFYTF
j_call: TRBJ2-1; v_call: TRBV19; clone_size: -; d_call: -; cdr3_length: 14; cdr3_nt: TGTGCCAGTAGTATAGACGACCGACCGGATGAGCAGTTCTTC; cdr3_aa: CASSIDDRPDEQFF
j_call: TRBJ2-2; v_call: TRBV9; clone_size: -; d_call: TRBD2; cdr3_length: 14; cdr3_nt: TGTGCCAGCAGCCCGCGGGGGGGCCACGGGGAGCTGTTTTTT; cdr3_aa: CASSPRGGHGELFF
j_call: TRBJ2-7; v_call: TRBV11-2; clone_size: -; d_call: TRBD1; cdr3_length: 14; cdr3_nt: TGTGCCAGCAGCTTAGGGACAGGCTCCTACGAGCAGTACTTC; cdr3_aa: CASSLGTGSYEQYF
j_call: TRBJ2-7; v_call: TRBV5-1; clone_size: -; d_call: -; cdr3_length: 16; cdr3_nt: TGCGCCAGCAGCTTGGCGCTAGGGCAGCTAGCCTACGAGCAGTACTTC; cdr3_aa: CASSLALGQLAYEQYF
j_call: TRBJ2-1; v_call: TRBV5-4; clone_size: -; d_call: -; cdr3_length: 12; cdr3_nt: TGTGCCAGCAGCTTCCTAGGCAATGAGCAGTTCTTC; cdr3_aa: CASSFLGNEQFF
j_call: TRBJ2-5; v_call: TRBV30; clone_size: -; d_call: TRBD1; cdr3_length: 14; cdr3_nt: TGTGCCTGGACCGCCGGACAGGGGGTAGAGACCCAGTACTTC; cdr3_aa: CAWTAGQGVETQYF
j_call: TRBJ2-7; v_call: TRBV6-5; clone_size: -; d_call: TRBD1; cdr3_length: 14; cdr3_nt: TGTGCCAGCAGTTGGGACAGGGGGCTGCGGGAGCAGTACTTC; cdr3_aa: CASSWDRGLREQYF
j_call: TRBJ1-1; v_call: TRBV7-9; clone_size: -; d_call: -; cdr3_length: 15; cdr3_nt: TGTGCCAGCAGCCCCCCGGGCGGGGGGAGGACGGAAGCTTTCTTT; cdr3_aa: CASSPPGGGRTEAFF
j_call: TRBJ2-7; v_call: TRBV6-5; clone_size: once; d_call: TRBD1; cdr3_length: 14; cdr3_nt: TGTGCCAGCAGTTATGGGACAGGTACCCACGAGCAGTACTTC; cdr3_aa: CASSYGTGTHEQYF
j_call: TRBJ2-7; v_call: TRBV5-4; clone_size: -; d_call: TRBD2; cdr3_length: 14; cdr3_nt: TGTGCCAGCAGCTTGGCAGCGGGGGGGGTCGAGCAGTACTTC; cdr3_aa: CASSLAAGGVEQYF
j_call: TRBJ1-2; v_call: TRBV27; clone_size: -; d_call: -; cdr3_length: 12; cdr3_nt: TGTGCCAGCAGCCCCCTCACAGGGCTTTATTCCTTC; cdr3_aa: CASSPLTGLYSF
j_call: TRBJ1-1; v_call: TRBV25-1; clone_size: -; d_call: -; cdr3_length: 13; cdr3_nt: TGTGCCCCTACCGCAATGGCGGTCACTGAAGCTTTCTTT; cdr3_aa: CAPTAMAVTEAFF
j_call: TRBJ2-7; v_call: TRBV7-3; clone_size: -; d_call: -; cdr3_length: 13; cdr3_nt: TGTGCCAGCAGCTTAAATACGGCAAGGGAGCAGTACTTC; cdr3_aa: CASSLNTAREQYF
j_call: TRBJ2-7; v_call: TRBV10-3; clone_size: -; d_call: TRBD1; cdr3_length: 14; cdr3_nt: TGTGCCATCAATGCCGGGACAGGGGGCCACGAGCAGTACTTC; cdr3_aa: CAINAGTGGHEQYF
j_call: TRBJ2-7; v_call: TRBV9; clone_size: -; d_call: TRBD1; cdr3_length: 15; cdr3_nt: TGTGCCAGCAGCGCCGACAGGGCCCCGCATTACGAGCAGTACTTC; cdr3_aa: CASSADRAPHYEQYF
j_call: TRBJ1-1; v_call: TRBV4-1; clone_size: -; d_call: -; cdr3_length: 13; cdr3_nt: TGCGCCAGCAGGAACCCCGGGAACACTGAAGCTTTCTTT; cdr3_aa: CASRNPGNTEAFF
j_call: TRBJ2-3; v_call: TRBV30; clone_size: -; d_call: TRBD2; cdr3_length: 13; cdr3_nt: TGTGCCTGGACTAGCGGGAACGCAGATACGCAGTATTTT; cdr3_aa: CAWTSGNADTQYF
j_call: TRBJ2-6; v_call: TRBV4-3; clone_size: -; d_call: -; cdr3_length: 19; cdr3_nt: TGCGCCAGCAGCCAAGATGACGCGGACTTCAACTCTGGGGCCAACGTCCTGACTTTC; cdr3_aa: CASSQDDADFNSGANVLTF
j_call: TRBJ2-1; v_call: TRBV2; clone_size: -; d_call: TRBD2; cdr3_length: 15; cdr3_nt: TGTGCCAGCAGCGCCGGACTAGCGGGAGAACGTGAGCAGTTCTTC; cdr3_aa: CASSAGLAGEREQFF
j_call: TRBJ1-6; v_call: TRBV13; clone_size: -; d_call: TRBD1; cdr3_length: 13; cdr3_nt: TGTGCCAGCAGCTTCGGACAGGGACCCCCCCTCCACTTT; cdr3_aa: CASSFGQGPPLHF
j_call: TRBJ1-4; v_call: TRBV7-9; clone_size: -; d_call: -; cdr3_length: 13; cdr3_nt: TGTGCCAGCAGCTTAACCATTAATGAAAAACTGTTTTTT; cdr3_aa: CASSLTINEKLFF
j_call: TRBJ1-1; v_call: TRBV6-5; clone_size: -; d_call: -; cdr3_length: 13; cdr3_nt: TGTGCCAGCAGTTCGACGGCGGGGACTGAAGCTTTCTTT; cdr3_aa: CASSSTAGTEAFF